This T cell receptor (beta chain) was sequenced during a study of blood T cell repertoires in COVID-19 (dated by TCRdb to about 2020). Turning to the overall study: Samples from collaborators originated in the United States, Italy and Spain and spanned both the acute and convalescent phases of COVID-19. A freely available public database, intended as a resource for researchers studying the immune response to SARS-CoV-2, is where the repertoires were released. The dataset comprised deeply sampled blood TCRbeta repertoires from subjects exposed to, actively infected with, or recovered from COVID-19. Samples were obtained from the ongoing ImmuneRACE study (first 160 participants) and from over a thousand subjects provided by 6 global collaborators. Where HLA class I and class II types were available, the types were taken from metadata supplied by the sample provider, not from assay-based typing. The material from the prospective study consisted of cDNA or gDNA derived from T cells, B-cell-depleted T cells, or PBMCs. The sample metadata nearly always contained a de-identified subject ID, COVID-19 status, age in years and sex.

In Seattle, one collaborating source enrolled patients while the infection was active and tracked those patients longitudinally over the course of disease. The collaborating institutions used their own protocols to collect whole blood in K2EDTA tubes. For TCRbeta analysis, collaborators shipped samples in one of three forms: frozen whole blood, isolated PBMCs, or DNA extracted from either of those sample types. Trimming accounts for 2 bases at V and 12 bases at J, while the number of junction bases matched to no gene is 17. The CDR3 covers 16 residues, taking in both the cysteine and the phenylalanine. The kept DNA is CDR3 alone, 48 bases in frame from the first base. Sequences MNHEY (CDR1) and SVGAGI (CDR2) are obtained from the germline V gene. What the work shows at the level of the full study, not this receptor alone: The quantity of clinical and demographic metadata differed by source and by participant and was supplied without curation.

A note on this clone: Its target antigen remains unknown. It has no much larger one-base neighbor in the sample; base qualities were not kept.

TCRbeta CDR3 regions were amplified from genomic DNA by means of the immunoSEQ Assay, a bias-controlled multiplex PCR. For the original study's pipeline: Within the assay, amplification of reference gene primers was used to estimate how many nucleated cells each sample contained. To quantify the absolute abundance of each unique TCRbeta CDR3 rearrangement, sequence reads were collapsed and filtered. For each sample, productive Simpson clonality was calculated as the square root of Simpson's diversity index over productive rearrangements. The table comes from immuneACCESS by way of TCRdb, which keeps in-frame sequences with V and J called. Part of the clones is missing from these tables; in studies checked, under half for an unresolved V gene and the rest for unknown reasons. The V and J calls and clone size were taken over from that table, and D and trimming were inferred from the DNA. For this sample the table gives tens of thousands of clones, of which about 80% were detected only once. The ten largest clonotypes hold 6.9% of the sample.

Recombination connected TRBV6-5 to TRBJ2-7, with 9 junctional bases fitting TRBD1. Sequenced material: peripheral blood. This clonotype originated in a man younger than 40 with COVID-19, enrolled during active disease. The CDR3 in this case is CASSYLGTGRERVRYF. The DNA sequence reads TGTGCCAGCAGTTACCTCGGGACAGGGAGAGAGAGAGTGAGGTACTTC.